Each of the 10 T cell receptor beta chains below was sequenced from the same sample in a study of OX40 agonist ivuxolimab in advanced cancers. Profiled with immunoSEQ multiplex PCR; TCRdb holds only in-frame clones, not every one. The profile shows about 5,100 clones, approximately 59% of them singletons. The sequencing used CD4+ or CD8+ T cells sorted from blood, collected in a trial of the OX40 agonist ivuxolimab. The receptors were sampled from an adult with an advanced solid tumor such as melanoma, head and neck, liver or kidney cancer.

V gene TRBV6-5 combines with J gene TRBJ2-7; 8 nucleotides align to TRBD2. The V segment lost 1 base and the J segment 6 bases; nucleotides outside the gene matches: 8. In germline, CDR1 is MNHEY, CDR2 SVGAGI. CDR3 length: 15 amino acids. The CDR3 sequence: CASSYYRGTSGEQYF. In DNA form, the CDR3 reads TGTGCCAGCAGTTACTATCGAGGGACTAGTGGCGAGCAGTACTTC.

The rearrangement joins TRBV7-3 to TRBJ2-3; unclear D gene. The CDR3 spans 13 residues. V was pared by 4 bases and J by 4 bases, with 9 bases between. The V gene's germline CDR1 is SGHTA and CDR2 FQGTGA. This CDR3 is CASSSLDPDTQYF. The CDR3 DNA reads as TGTGCCAGCAGCTCTTTAGATCCAGATACGCAGTATTTT.

This chain links TRBV5-1 with TRBJ1-1; no firm D call. The CDR3 runs to 15 residues. CDR1 and CDR2 (germline): SGHRS, YFSETQ. Trimming left V 0 bases short and J 5 bases short, with 14 bases between. CDR3 DNA sequence: TGCGCCAGCAGCTTGGACGGACCCGGGTCTACTGAAGCTTTCTTT. Protein product: CASSLDGPGSTEAFF.

This chain joins TRBV10-3 and TRBJ2-7, with 7 bases matching TRBD1. V was pared by 0 bases and J by 0 bases, with 5 bases of the junction left unmatched. Germline CDR1 reads ENHRY; CDR2 reads SYGVKD. The CDR3 loop spans 16 amino acids. The CDR3 spells CAISESYRGTSYEQYF. The CDR3 bases are TGTGCCATCAGTGAGTCTTACAGGGGCACCTCCTACGAGCAGTACTTC.

The sample holds a few counts of this clone. The V gene is TRBV9, the J gene TRBJ1-2, with a weak D call TRBD1 (5 bases). This CDR3 region has 16 residues. Germline assignment: CDR1 SGDLS and CDR2 YYNGEE. With 4 bases removed from V and 6 bases from J, the gap between germline ends came to 22 bases. The DNA of the CDR3 is TGTGCCAGCAGCCCCCGTCATTATCAAGGGGCTGATGGCTACACCTTC. This codes for CASSPRHYQGADGYTF.

J is TRBJ2-7 and V is TRBV11-2, with D hard to call. This CDR3 is 13 amino acids long. The germline CDR1 and CDR2 sequences are SGHAT and FQNNGV. Trimming pared 5 bases from V and 3 bases from J, leaving 11 bases between. The chain's CDR3 is CASSGLIHYEQYF. CDR3 coding DNA: TGTGCCAGCAGCGGGCTAATTCACTACGAGCAGTACTTC.

The chain has TRBV4-1 and TRBJ2-5; 11 nucleotides match TRBD2. Germline assignment: CDR1 MGHRA and CDR2 YSYEKL. This CDR3 contains 16 residues. V lost 0 bases to trimming and J lost 3 bases; unmatched junction nucleotides: 3. The CDR3 coding sequence is TGCGCCAGCAGCCAAGATACTAGCGGGAGAGAAGAGACCCAGTACTTC. The encoded protein is CASSQDTSGREETQYF.

This clone occurred a few times. The CDR3 sequence: CASSYDSYEQYF. DNA for the CDR3: TGTGCCAGCAGCTACGACAGTTACGAGCAGTACTTC. The genes are TRBV7-9 and TRBJ2-7, with a weak D call TRBD1 (5 bases). From germline, CDR1 is SEHNR and CDR2 FQNEAQ (reference sequence). V lost 4 bases and J 4 bases, leaving 8 bases between the germline ends. This CDR3 spans 12 amino acids.

The chain has TRBV19 and TRBJ1-2; D call uncertain. CDR3 length equals 12 residues. The germline V gene encodes CDR1 LNHDA and CDR2 SQIVND (reference sequence). V was pared by 5 bases and J by 4 bases, with 8 bases between. CDR3 coding DNA: TGTGCCAGTAGTGAGGTCCCCTATGGCTACACCTTC. Protein product: CASSEVPYGYTF.

The J gene is TRBJ2-7, the V gene TRBV29-1, with D possibly called TRBD1 or TRBD2 (5 bases each). Germline assignment: CDR1 SQVTM and CDR2 ANQGSEA. V was clipped by 6 bases and J by 2 bases, with 11 bases between them. CDR3 length: 12 amino acids. CDR3 sequence (DNA): TGCAGCGTGGGGACCGGTACCTACGAGCAGTACTTC. This codes for CSVGTGTYEQYF.